This TCR beta chain was observed in a study of blood T cells in healthy people across ages. Study information: Template switching retrieved approximately one barcoded beta molecule for each two T cells.

Findings and caveats of the study: PBMCs that were unsorted prevented a conclusive naive versus antigen-experienced comparison. A roughly linear fall in TCR beta diversity per million T cells was seen with increasing age.

Per the germline V gene, CDR1 is PRHDT and CDR2 is FYEKMQ (reference sequence). V was cut by 5 bases and J by 2 bases, with 14 bases left in between. The CDR3 runs 15 residues. This clonotype was picked up a small number of times. Its antigen is not identified. Together with a sample-barcoded 5' primer, a J-beta primer mix was included in a second PCR lasting roughly 6 to 12 cycles. TCRdb called the 5' RACE reads again in MiXCR, with one record for every CDR3 protein. This sample has 1.8 million or so distinct CDR3 sequences, with 35% to 50% found just once. This TCR was sampled from a human donor in good health. What was sequenced was blood. The chain links TRBV13 to TRBJ2-3; tentatively, D is TRBD1 or TRBD2 (5 bases each). The CDR3 DNA reads TGTGCCAGCAGCCCCGAGAGGGGTACCACAGATACGCAGTATTTT. It yields the protein CASSPERGTTDTQYF.